A selection of T cell receptor beta chains follows, all from one sample in a study of blood T cell repertoires in COVID-19. TCRdb's table, derived via immunoSEQ multiplex PCR, lists solely in-frame clones and lacks some. This table has a few hundred thousand clones, roughly 90% appearing once. Sequencing was done on a sample of PBMCs or T cells enriched from blood (not recorded which). These receptors all stem from a woman aged 18 to 35 who had recovered from COVID-19. Both conserved end residues are part of each CDR3. The order of the fields is V gene, D gene, J gene, clone size, CDR3 protein, CDR3 DNA. A D gene is named only where the DNA matches it firmly. Only some rows state a clone size, as once, few, many or a class for expanded clones.

>TRBV27|.|TRBJ1-1|once
CASSKVGRTFTEAFF
TGTGCCAGCAGTAAAGTAGGGAGAACCTTTACTGAAGCTTTCTTT
>TRBV11-2|.|TRBJ1-6|many
CASGRWLDNSPLHF
TGTGCCAGCGGCCGATGGCTGGATAATTCACCCCTCCACTTT
>TRBV11-2|.|TRBJ1-2|.
CASSLRLGYYGYTF
TGTGCCAGCAGCTTAAGGCTAGGTTACTATGGCTACACCTTC
>TRBV5-1|.|TRBJ2-3|.
CASSMGLIDTQYF
TGCGCCAGCAGCATGGGACTTATAGATACGCAGTATTTT
>TRBV9|.|TRBJ1-3|.
CASSLSGFGNTIYF
TGTGCCAGCAGCCTTTCAGGGTTTGGAAACACCATATATTTT
>TRBV7-9|TRBD2|TRBJ2-7|.
CASSLGRPSGGQYEQYF
TGTGCCAGCAGCTTAGGGAGGCCTAGCGGGGGTCAGTACGAGCAGTACTTC
>TRBV28|.|TRBJ2-5|.
CASSLPRGDRKETQYF
TGTGCCAGCAGTTTACCGAGGGGGGACAGAAAAGAGACCCAGTACTTC
>TRBV7-9|TRBD1|TRBJ1-1|.
CASSYRQGGSTEAFF
TGTGCCAGCAGTTATCGACAGGGGGGGAGCACTGAAGCTTTCTTT
>TRBV6-1|TRBD1|TRBJ2-1|.
CASSGRTGDEYNEQFF
TGTGCCAGCAGTGGACGGACAGGTGATGAATACAATGAGCAGTTCTTC
>TRBV4-2|TRBD1|TRBJ2-7|.
CASSQGDRDGLYEQYF
TGTGCCAGCAGCCAAGGGGACAGGGATGGCCTCTACGAGCAGTACTTC
>TRBV10-3|TRBD1|TRBJ2-3|once
CAISDLVGGQGTDTQYF
TGTGCCATCAGTGACCTCGTCGGGGGACAGGGAACAGATACGCAGTATTTT
>TRBV6-2/TRBV6-3|TRBD1|TRBJ2-7|once
CASSPLGTGNYEQYF
TGTGCCAGCAGTCCCCTAGGGACAGGGAACTACGAGCAGTACTTC
>TRBV9|.|TRBJ1-1|.
CASSAPTGEAFF
TGTGCCAGCAGCGCCCCCACAGGTGAAGCTTTCTTT
>TRBV9|TRBD1|TRBJ1-4|.
CASSTTPRGVGVNEKLFF
TGTGCCAGCAGCACAACACCCAGGGGGGTCGGGGTGAATGAAAAACTGTTTTTT
>TRBV28|.|TRBJ1-5|.
CASRATGSQPQHF
TGTGCCAGCCGCGCTACAGGGAGTCAGCCCCAGCATTTT
>TRBV12-2|.|TRBJ1-2|.
CASRYLTPTGNRYGYTF
TGTGCAAGTCGCTACCTAACGCCGACAGGGAATAGGTATGGCTACACCTTC
>TRBV6-2/TRBV6-3|.|TRBJ1-2|.
CASSYLLSSRSTPNYGYTF
TGTGCCAGCAGTTACCTACTCTCATCCAGGTCAACTCCTAACTATGGCTACACCTTC
>TRBV10-1|.|TRBJ2-2|.
CASSTGRVWTGELFF
TGCGCCAGCAGTACAGGACGCGTATGGACCGGGGAGCTGTTTTTT
>TRBV15|TRBD2|TRBJ2-3|.
CATSRDRSWRLAGGPTDTQYF
TGTGCCACCAGCAGAGATCGCTCTTGGCGATTAGCGGGGGGGCCCACAGATACGCAGTATTTT
>TRBV5-5|.|TRBJ1-6|.
CASSLARGGSYNSPLHF
TGTGCCAGCAGCTTGGCCCGGGGGGGCTCCTATAATTCACCCCTCCACTTT
>TRBV14|.|TRBJ1-1|.
CASSQDLRGPTAFF
TGTGCCAGCAGCCAAGATTTGCGGGGGCCTACGGCTTTCTTT
>TRBV4-2|.|TRBJ2-5|.
CASSRDTGYSQETQYF
TGTGCCAGCAGCAGGGACACGGGGTACTCCCAAGAGACCCAGTACTTC
>TRBV6-5|.|TRBJ1-1|.
CASSLEVNTEAFF
TGTGCCAGCAGCCTAGAGGTGAACACTGAAGCTTTCTTT
>TRBV5-8|.|TRBJ2-1|.
CASSPGISPYNEQFF
TGTGCCAGCAGCCCGGGAATAAGCCCCTACAATGAGCAGTTCTTC
>TRBV18|.|TRBJ2-7|.
CASSLSDEGAYEQYF
TGTGCCAGCTCACTAAGCGACGAGGGGGCCTACGAGCAGTACTTC
>TRBV7-2|.|TRBJ2-5|.
CASSLGQKETQYF
TGTGCCAGCAGCTTAGGACAGAAAGAGACCCAGTACTTC
>TRBV5-1|.|TRBJ2-2|.
CASSLLQGTTGELFF
TGCGCCAGCAGCTTGCTTCAGGGAACCACCGGGGAGCTGTTTTTT